A single sample gave rise to the 5 T cell receptor beta chains below, sequenced in a study of T cells after posttransplantation cyclophosphamide. Measured with immunoSEQ multiplex PCR; TCRdb has only the in-frame clones, and not every one. The sample is made up of some 10,000 clones, none counted only once. Treatment was busulfan-fludarabine conditioning, a marrow graft, and cyclophosphamide on days +3 and +4. Sequenced here: PBMCs, sampled after allogeneic stem cell transplant with posttransplant cyclophosphamide. Every receptor here comes from a female patient aged 35 to 55 who received an allogeneic stem cell transplant from a related donor, was CMV-positive, and had no GVHD. The graft donor may account for some of the T cells.

By its share, this clone is medium-sized. The V call is TRBV19, the J call TRBJ2-1; TRBD1 aligns across 10 bases. Germline values: CDR1 LNHDA, CDR2 SQIVND (reference sequence). The trim removed 3 bases at V and 7 bases at J, leaving 12 bases unmatched. The CDR3 length is 17 residues. CDR3 DNA sequence: TGTGCCAGTAGTATCCGGGACAGGGGCTGGGTTGGGAATGAGCAGTTCTTC. Translating it yields CASSIRDRGWVGNEQFF.

In this sample, this clone turned up many times. This chain links TRBV29-1 with TRBJ2-2; 8 nucleotides match TRBD2. In germline, CDR1 is SQVTM, CDR2 ANQGSEA. This CDR3 has 13 amino acids. The DNA for the CDR3 is TGCAGTATAGCGGGGACGAACACCGGGGAGCTGTTTTTT. Its protein product is CSIAGTNTGELFF.

This clone has ten or more counts. As DNA, the CDR3 is TGTGCCAGTATGCCGGCAGGGTCGGGCACTGAAGCTTTCTTT. It specifies CASMPAGSGTEAFF. The J gene is TRBJ1-1, the V gene TRBV19; a weak D match, TRBD1 (5 bases). Germline values: CDR1 LNHDA, CDR2 SQIVND (reference sequence). This CDR3 spans 14 amino acids. Trimming shortened V by 7 bases and J by 4 bases, and 16 bases separated the two germline ends.

This clone was observed many times. This chain connects TRBV9 to TRBJ2-7, with 10 bases lining up with TRBD2. This CDR3 spans 14 amino acids. The junction had 6 bases not matched to a gene; V was cut back by 2 bases and J by 7 bases. The germline gives CDR1 SGDLS, CDR2 YYNGEE. DNA for the CDR3: TGTGCCAGCAGCGTTGGACTAGCGGATTTAGAGCAGTACTTC. Translated, it gives CASSVGLADLEQYF.

In its sample, this clone was seen many times. The V call is TRBV27, the J call TRBJ2-7; no clear D gene. The CDR3 loop spans 14 amino acids. V was trimmed by 2 bases and J by 0 bases, leaving 8 bases between them. CDR1 MNHEY and CDR2 SMNVEV come from the germline V gene (reference sequence). Here the CDR3 DNA reads TGTGCCAGCAGTTTAGCGGAATACTCCTACGAGCAGTACTTC. Translating gives CASSLAEYSYEQYF.